This entry lists 19 T cell receptor beta chains sequenced from one sample in a study of shared clonotypes between healthy human individuals (dated by TCRdb to 2020 to 2022). Receptors were amplified or captured by the immunoSEQ multiplex PCR assay. Held by TCRdb, this immuneACCESS table contains in-frame sequences only and omits some clones. Under half of the omission traces to an unresolved V gene where checked; the cause of the rest is unknown. This sample holds some 2,400,000 clones; about 94% were observed only once. In total, the top ten clones hold 0.1% to 0.15% of the sample. Specimen: naive CD4+ T cells sorted from blood. The cell subset or site label corresponds to: CD45RA+ positively selected. These receptors all stem from a man aged 18 to 30 in good health.

V is TRBV27 and J is TRBJ1-2; D not certain. The germline V and J ends were trimmed by 0 bases and 4 bases, with 12 bases remaining between them. This CDR3 is 15 amino acids long. Germline loops: CDR1 MNHEY, CDR2 SMNVEV (reference sequence). The CDR3 coding sequence is TGTGCCAGCAGTTTATCGCCCGGTTTAGCCTATGGCTACACCTTC. It specifies CASSLSPGLAYGYTF.

J is TRBJ2-2 and V is TRBV2, with 9 bases that match TRBD2. Germline assignment: CDR1 SNHLY and CDR2 FYNNEI. V shed 6 bases, J shed 0 bases, and the junction held 5 bases outside the gene matches. CDR3 length: 16 residues. CDR3 sequence (DNA): TGTGCCAGCAGCATAATAGCGGGAGCGAACACCGGGGAGCTGTTTTTT. The encoded protein is CASSIIAGANTGELFF.

This chain joins TRBV6-5 and TRBJ2-5, with 13 bases aligning to TRBD2. This CDR3 contains 15 residues. Germline V gene sequence: CDR1 MNHEY, CDR2 SVGAGI. V gave up 8 bases and J gave up 8 bases; unmatched junction bases: 11. The CDR3 sequence: CASSPGTSGVSTQYF. The CDR3 coding sequence is TGTGCCAGCTCGCCCGGGACTAGCGGGGTCAGCACCCAGTACTTC.

CDR3 loop: CASSQTPSGRAYEQYF. The CDR3 DNA reads as TGCGCCAGCAGCCAAACCCCCTCGGGCCGGGCCTACGAGCAGTACTTC. The chain couples TRBV4-1 to TRBJ2-7; D ambiguous. The CDR3 is 16 amino acids. Germline CDR1 reads MGHRA; CDR2 reads YSYEKL. V was shortened by 2 bases and J by 2 bases, with 16 bases between the two germline ends.

This sequence joins TRBV27 and TRBJ1-2; weak D call: TRBD1 (5 bases). From germline, CDR1 is MNHEY and CDR2 SMNVEV (reference sequence). This CDR3 spans 13 amino acids. With 2 bases removed from V and 7 bases from J, the gap between germline ends came to 11 bases. CDR3: CASSLNGAAGYTF. The CDR3 DNA follows: TGTGCCAGCAGTTTAAATGGGGCAGCTGGCTACACCTTC.

The V and J genes are TRBV30 and TRBJ1-1, with a possible D match to TRBD1 (6 bases). The germline CDR1 and CDR2 sequences are GTSNPN and SVGIG (reference sequence). This CDR3 has 13 amino acids. The V and J ends lost 4 bases and 4 bases respectively, with 13 bases between them. This chain's CDR3 is CAWNRDGGTEAFF. As DNA, the CDR3 is TGTGCCTGGAACAGGGACGGGGGCACTGAAGCTTTCTTT.

CDR3 bases: TGCGCCAGCAGCCAAGAACCAGGGGGCCTCTACGAGCAGTACTTC. Protein product: CASSQEPGGLYEQYF. The chain recombines TRBV4-3 with TRBJ2-7; 8 bases match TRBD1. Germline CDR1 reads LGHNA; CDR2 reads YSLEER. Trimming removed 0 bases from V and 3 bases from J; junction bases left unmatched: 4. CDR3 length equals 15 residues.

The chain links TRBV30 to TRBJ2-3; D may be TRBD2 (6 bases). This CDR3 is 12 amino acids long. Germline V gene lookup returns CDR1 GTSNPN and CDR2 SVGIG (reference sequence). The ends were cut back, 4 bases at V and 5 bases at J, with 10 bases in the middle. This chain's CDR3 is CAWIGSGDTQYF. The CDR3 region has the DNA TGTGCCTGGATCGGTAGCGGAGATACGCAGTATTTT.

In DNA, the CDR3 is TGTGCCAGCGCCCTGGCGGCCAGTTACGAGCAGTACTTC. It specifies CASALAASYEQYF. The V gene is TRBV18, the J gene TRBJ2-7; the D is unclear. Germline CDR1 and CDR2: KGHSH and LQKENI. Trimming shortened V by 8 bases and J by 4 bases, and 15 bases separated the two germline ends. The CDR3 is 13 amino acids.

Comments on this clone: The sample contains more than one DNA sequence encoding this CDR3. The V gene is TRBV6-6, the J gene TRBJ2-7, with a tentative D call TRBD1 (5 bases). Germline CDR1 MNHNY, CDR2 SVGAGI (reference sequence). The CDR3 spans 13 residues. The V and J ends lost 6 bases and 1 base respectively, with 10 bases between them. CDR3 nucleotide sequence: TGTGCCAGCAGGCCCACAGGATCCTACGAGCAGTACTTC. Protein product: CASRPTGSYEQYF.

This chain links TRBV6-6 with TRBJ2-4; D unresolved. The germline V and J ends were trimmed by 3 bases and 5 bases, with 14 bases remaining between them. Germline-derived CDR1 and CDR2 are MNHNY and SVGAGI (reference sequence). This CDR3 comprises 15 residues. The CDR3 nucleotides read TGTGCCAGCAGTTATGGGTCGACGGCCCAAAACATTCAGTACTTC. This translates into CASSYGSTAQNIQYF.

Concerning this clone itself: This CDR3 is also generated by other DNA sequences in the sample. The V call is TRBV5-1, the J call TRBJ1-1; no definite D call. Trimming shortened V by 0 bases and J by 0 bases, and 9 bases separated the two germline ends. Germline lookup yields CDR1 SGHRS and CDR2 YFSETQ. This CDR3 is 15 amino acids long. The CDR3 spells CASSLEGRVNTEAFF. CDR3 sequence (DNA): TGCGCCAGCAGCTTGGAAGGACGGGTGAACACTGAAGCTTTCTTT.

The chain carries TRBV10-3 and TRBJ2-2; 10 bases map to TRBD2. Per the germline V gene, CDR1 is ENHRY and CDR2 is SYGVKD. Trimming cost V 7 bases and J 1 base; bases outside gene matches: 3. The CDR3 consists of 15 residues. DNA for the CDR3: TGTGCCATCACCACTAGCGGGGTGAACACCGGGGAGCTGTTTTTT. Amino acids: CAITTSGVNTGELFF.

The V and J genes are TRBV6-5 and TRBJ2-7, with 9 bases aligning to TRBD1. Unmatched junction bases numbered 8, after V lost 6 bases and J lost 5 bases. CDR1 MNHEY and CDR2 SVGAGI come from the germline V gene. CDR3 length equals 14 residues. The CDR3: CASSAGQGVNEQYF. The CDR3 nucleotides read TGTGCCAGCAGCGCGGGACAGGGTGTCAACGAGCAGTACTTC.

The V gene is TRBV6-5, the J gene TRBJ2-2; D uncertain. Trimming shortened V by 2 bases and J by 4 bases, and 11 bases separated the two germline ends. Germline-derived CDR1 and CDR2 are MNHEY and SVGAGI. The CDR3 contains 15 residues. The CDR3 sequence is CASSYVGRVTGELFF. DNA for the CDR3: TGTGCCAGCAGTTACGTCGGACGGGTCACCGGGGAGCTGTTTTTT.

This rearrangement joins TRBV6-5 to TRBJ2-1; TRBD2 might be the D (6 bases). Looked up from germline, CDR1 is MNHEY and CDR2 is SVGAGI. V shed 1 base and J shed 7 bases, with 14 bases lying between them. The CDR3 contains 15 residues. CDR3 protein: CASSYWGVLGNEQFF. CDR3 in DNA: TGTGCCAGCAGTTACTGGGGGGTGTTAGGGAATGAGCAGTTCTTC.

This clone was counted once. Within the sample, other DNA sequences also encode this same CDR3. The chain combines TRBV19 with TRBJ2-2; 8 nucleotides align to TRBD1. Germline trimming cut 3 bases from V and 6 bases from J; bases unmatched to any gene: 3. Germline V CDR1 and CDR2: LNHDA, SQIVND (reference sequence). The CDR3 runs 14 residues. The CDR3 protein is CASSIAGGPGELFF. The CDR3 DNA is TGTGCCAGTAGTATTGCAGGGGGCCCCGGGGAGCTGTTTTTT.

This clone was found once. This chain links TRBV28 with TRBJ2-5, with D perhaps TRBD1 or TRBD2 (5 bases each). CDR3 length equals 11 residues. Germline assignment: CDR1 MDHEN and CDR2 SYDVKM. The V end lost 3 bases, the J end lost 9 bases, and 8 bases lay between the germline ends. The CDR3 coding sequence is TGTGCCAGCAGTTTGCCGGGACCCCAGTACTTC. It encodes CASSLPGPQYF.

The chain joins TRBV27 to TRBJ1-1; D might be TRBD1 (6 bases). Trimming pared 6 bases from V and 11 bases from J, leaving 37 bases between. Per germline, CDR1 MNHEY and CDR2 SMNVEV (reference sequence). This CDR3 is 19 amino acids long. CDR3 sequence: CASRGGRGLLWNTETQAFF. CDR3 DNA sequence: TGTGCCAGCAGAGGAGGCAGGGGCCTACTTTGGAACACTGAAACCCAGGCTTTCTTT.